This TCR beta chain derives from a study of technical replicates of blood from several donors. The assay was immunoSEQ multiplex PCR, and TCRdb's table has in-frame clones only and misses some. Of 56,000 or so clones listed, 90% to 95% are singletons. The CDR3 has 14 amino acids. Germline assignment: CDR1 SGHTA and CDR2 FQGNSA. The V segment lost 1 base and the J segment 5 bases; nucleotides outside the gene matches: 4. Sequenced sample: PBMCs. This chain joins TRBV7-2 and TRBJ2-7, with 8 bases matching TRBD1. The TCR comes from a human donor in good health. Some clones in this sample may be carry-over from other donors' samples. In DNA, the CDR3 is TGTGCCAGCAGCTTAGAGACAGGGGCCCACGAGCAGTACTTC. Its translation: CASSLETGAHEQYF.